This T cell receptor beta chain was captured in a study of blood T cell repertoires in COVID-19. Generated by immunoSEQ multiplex PCR, the TCRdb table keeps only in-frame clones and is missing some. The repertoire holds 320,000 or so clones, with about nine tenths as singletons. Cohort assignment relied on participant-reported clinical history. Either two negative PCRs, clearance, or symptom resolution qualified Cohort 3 donors as recovered. This sequence originates from a man aged 60-69 years who had recovered from COVID-19. The specimen sequenced was PBMCs or T cells enriched from blood (not recorded which).

Here the CDR3 DNA reads TGCGCCAGCAGCTTGGAGACCGAGGGCAATTCACCCCTCCACTTT. It encodes CASSLETEGNSPLHF. This chain uses TRBV5-1 with TRBJ1-6, with D uncertain. V was shortened by 0 bases and J by 7 bases, with 11 bases between the two germline ends. The CDR3 runs to 15 residues. Germline CDR1 is SGHRS and CDR2 is YFSETQ.